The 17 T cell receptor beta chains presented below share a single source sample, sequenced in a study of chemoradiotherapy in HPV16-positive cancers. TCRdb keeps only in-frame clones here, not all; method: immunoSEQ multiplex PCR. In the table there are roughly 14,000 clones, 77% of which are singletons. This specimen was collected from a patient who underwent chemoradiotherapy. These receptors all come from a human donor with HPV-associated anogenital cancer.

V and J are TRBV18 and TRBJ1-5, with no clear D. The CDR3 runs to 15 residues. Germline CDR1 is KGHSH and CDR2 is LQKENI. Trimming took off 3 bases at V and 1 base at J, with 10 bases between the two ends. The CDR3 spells CASSPLQASNQPQHF. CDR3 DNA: TGTGCCAGCTCACCCCTCCAGGCGAGCAATCAGCCCCAGCATTTT. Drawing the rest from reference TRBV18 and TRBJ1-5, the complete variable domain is NAGVMQNPRHLVRRRGQEARLRCSPMKGHSHVYWYRQLPEEGLKFMVYLQKENIIDESGMPKERFSAEFPKEGPSILRIQQVVRGDSAAYFCASSPLQASNQPQHFGDGTRLSIL.

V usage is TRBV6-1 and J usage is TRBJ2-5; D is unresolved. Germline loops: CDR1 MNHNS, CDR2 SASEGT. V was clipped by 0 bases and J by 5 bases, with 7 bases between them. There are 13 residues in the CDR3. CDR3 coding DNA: TGTGCCAGCAGTGAAGCGCATCGGGAGACCCAGTACTTC. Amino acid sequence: CASSEAHRETQYF.

Written as DNA, the CDR3 is TGTGCCTGGCACAGGGCGGGCACTGAAGCTTTCTTT. The encoded protein is CAWHRAGTEAFF. The chain is built from TRBV30 and TRBJ1-1, with a weak D call TRBD1 (6 bases). This CDR3 is built from 12 residues. Trimming stripped 5 bases from V and 4 bases from J, with 11 bases between. CDR1 is GTSNPN, CDR2 SVGIG, per germline (reference sequence).

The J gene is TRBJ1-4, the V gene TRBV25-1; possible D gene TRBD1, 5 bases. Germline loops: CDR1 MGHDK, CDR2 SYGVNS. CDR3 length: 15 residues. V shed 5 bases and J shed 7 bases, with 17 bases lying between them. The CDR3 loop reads CASSRTAGGGEKLFF. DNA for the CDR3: TGTGCCAGCAGTCGAACGGCGGGGGGAGGTGAAAAACTGTTTTTT.

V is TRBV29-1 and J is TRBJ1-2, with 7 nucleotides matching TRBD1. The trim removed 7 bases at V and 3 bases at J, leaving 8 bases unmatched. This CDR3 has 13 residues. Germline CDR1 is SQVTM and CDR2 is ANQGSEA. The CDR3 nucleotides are TGCAGCGCTACGACAGGGAAAGACTATGGCTACACCTTC. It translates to CSATTGKDYGYTF. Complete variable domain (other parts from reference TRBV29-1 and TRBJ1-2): SAVISQKPSRDICQRGTSLTIQCQVDSQVTMMFWYRQQPGQSLTLIATANQGSEATYESGFVIDKFPISRPNLTFSTLTVSNMSPEDSSIYLCSATTGKDYGYTFGSGTRLTVV.

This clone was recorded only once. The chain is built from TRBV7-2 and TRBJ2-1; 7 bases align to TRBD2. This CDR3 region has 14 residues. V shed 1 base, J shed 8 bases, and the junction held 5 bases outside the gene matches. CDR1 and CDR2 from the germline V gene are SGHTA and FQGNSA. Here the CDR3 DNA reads TGTGCCAGCAGCTTAGGACTAGCTATTCATGAGCAGTTCTTC. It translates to CASSLGLAIHEQFF.

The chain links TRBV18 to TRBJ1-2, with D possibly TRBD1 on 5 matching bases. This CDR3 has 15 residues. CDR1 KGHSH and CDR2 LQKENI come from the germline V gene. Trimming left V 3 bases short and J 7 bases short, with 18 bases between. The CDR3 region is CASSPGPGQSIGYTF. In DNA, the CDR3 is TGTGCCAGCTCACCTGGGCCTGGACAAAGCATTGGCTACACCTTC. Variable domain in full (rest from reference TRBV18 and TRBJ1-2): NAGVMQNPRHLVRRRGQEARLRCSPMKGHSHVYWYRQLPEEGLKFMVYLQKENIIDESGMPKERFSAEFPKEGPSILRIQQVVRGDSAAYFCASSPGPGQSIGYTFGSGTRLTVV.

DNA for the CDR3: TGTGCCAGTAGTTCAAATCGGGGCACTGAAGCTTTCTTT. This codes for CASSSNRGTEAFF. This chain uses TRBV19 with TRBJ1-1; no firm D call. The germline V and J ends were trimmed by 5 bases and 4 bases, with 11 bases remaining between them. This CDR3 has 13 amino acids. Germline-derived CDR1 and CDR2 are LNHDA and SQIVND (reference sequence).

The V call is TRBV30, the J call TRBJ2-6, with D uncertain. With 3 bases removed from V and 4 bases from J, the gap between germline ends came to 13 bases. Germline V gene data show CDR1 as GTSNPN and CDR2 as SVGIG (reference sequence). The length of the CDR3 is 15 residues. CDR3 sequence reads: CAWSVRSSGANVLTF. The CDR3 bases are TGTGCCTGGAGCGTCCGGTCGAGCGGGGCCAACGTCCTGACTTTC.

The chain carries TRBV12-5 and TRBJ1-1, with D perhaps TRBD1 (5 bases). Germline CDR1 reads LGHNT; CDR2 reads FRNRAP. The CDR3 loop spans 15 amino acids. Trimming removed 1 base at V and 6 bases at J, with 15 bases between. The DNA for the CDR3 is TGTGCTAGTGGTTTGGCACGGGGCAGAGGGGCTGAAGCTTTCTTT. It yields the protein CASGLARGRGAEAFF.

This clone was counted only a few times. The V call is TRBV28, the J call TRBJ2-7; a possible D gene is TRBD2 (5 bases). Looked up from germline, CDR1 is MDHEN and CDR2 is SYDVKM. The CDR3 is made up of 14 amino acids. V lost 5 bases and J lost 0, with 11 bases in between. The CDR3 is CASSGPEGSYEQYF. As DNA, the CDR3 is TGTGCCAGCAGTGGTCCAGAGGGCTCCTACGAGCAGTACTTC.

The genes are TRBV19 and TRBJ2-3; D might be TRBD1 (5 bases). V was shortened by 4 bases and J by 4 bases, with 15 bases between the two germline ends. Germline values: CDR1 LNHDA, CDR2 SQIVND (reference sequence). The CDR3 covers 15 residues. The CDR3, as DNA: TGTGCCAGTAGTAGCATCAGGGTACGGCCAGATACGCAGTATTTT. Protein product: CASSSIRVRPDTQYF.

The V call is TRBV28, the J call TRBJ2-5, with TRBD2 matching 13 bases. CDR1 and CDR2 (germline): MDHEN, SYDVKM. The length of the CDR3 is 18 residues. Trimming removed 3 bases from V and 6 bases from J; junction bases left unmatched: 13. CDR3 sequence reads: CASSFRTSGGGLAQTQYF. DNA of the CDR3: TGTGCCAGCAGTTTTCGCACTAGCGGGGGGGGATTGGCTCAGACCCAGTACTTC.

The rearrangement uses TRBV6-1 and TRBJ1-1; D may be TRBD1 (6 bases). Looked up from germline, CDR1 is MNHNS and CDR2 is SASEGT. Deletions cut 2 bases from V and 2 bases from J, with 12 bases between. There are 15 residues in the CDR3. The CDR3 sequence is CASSEWRGLNTEAFF. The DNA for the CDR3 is TGTGCCAGCAGTGAATGGAGGGGGTTAAACACTGAAGCTTTCTTT.

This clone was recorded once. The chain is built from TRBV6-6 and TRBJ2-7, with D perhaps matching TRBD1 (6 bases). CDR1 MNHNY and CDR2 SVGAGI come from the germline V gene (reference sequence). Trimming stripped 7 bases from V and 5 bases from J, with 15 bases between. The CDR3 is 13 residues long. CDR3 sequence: CASTENRAHEQYF. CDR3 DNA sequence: TGTGCCAGCACAGAGAACAGGGCCCACGAGCAGTACTTC.

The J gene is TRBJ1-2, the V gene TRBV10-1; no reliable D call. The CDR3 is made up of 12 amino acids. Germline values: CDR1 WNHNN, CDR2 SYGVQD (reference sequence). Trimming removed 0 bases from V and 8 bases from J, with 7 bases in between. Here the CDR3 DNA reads TGCGCCAGCAGTGAGTCAGTTTACGGCTACACCTTC. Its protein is CASSESVYGYTF.

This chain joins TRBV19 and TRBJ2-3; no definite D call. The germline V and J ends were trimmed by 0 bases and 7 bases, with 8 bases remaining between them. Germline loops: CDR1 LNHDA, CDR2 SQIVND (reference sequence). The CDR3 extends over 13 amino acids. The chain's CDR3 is CASSIETSYTQYF. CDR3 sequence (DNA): TGTGCCAGTAGTATAGAGACTTCCTATACGCAGTATTTT.